The present T cell receptor beta chain was sequenced within a study of sequential checkpoint blockade in melanoma. Study as a whole: Each arm's sequence ended with maintenance nivolumab. TCRβ was sequenced from DNA of 91 pretreatment tumors. Matched biopsies came pretreatment and at week 13 for 20 to 25 patients.

The CDR3 consists of 15 residues. Specified treatment: randomized to nivolumab then ipilimumab (arm A) or the reverse (arm B). Some clones are missing from TCRdb's copy, which holds only in-frame ones; the method was immunoSEQ multiplex PCR. This sample has approximately 10,000 clones, with 25% to 30% found just once. There are a few counts of this clone. The clonotype comes from a human donor with melanoma. V and J are TRBV12-1 and TRBJ1-4. TRBV12-1 is termed a pseudogene. Sample: tumor tissue (inferred from file names), taken from a patient given nivolumab and ipilimumab in sequence. This CDR3 reads CASSFYLRANEKLFF. The CDR3 DNA is TGTGCCAGCAGCTTTTATTTGAGAGCTAATGAAAAACTGTTTTTT.